The 22 T cell receptor beta chains below were found in one sample sequenced in a study of blood T cell repertoires in COVID-19. Clones were sequenced by immunoSEQ multiplex PCR, and TCRdb holds only the in-frame ones, with some missing. The sample yields about 130,000 clones, approximately 84% seen once. Material: peripheral blood. The receptor source for this set is a human donor in a cohort sampled during active COVID-19.

The V and J genes are TRBV9 and TRBJ2-2; D is perhaps TRBD2 (7 bases). Germline assignment: CDR1 SGDLS and CDR2 YYNGEE. The germline V and J ends were trimmed by 4 bases and 2 bases, with 12 bases remaining between them. This CDR3 contains 15 residues. The CDR3 protein is CASSPRGGNTGELFF. DNA of the CDR3: TGTGCCAGCAGCCCGCGCGGGGGCAACACCGGGGAGCTGTTTTTT.

V and J are TRBV28 and TRBJ1-2; possibly TRBD1 for D (6 bases). The CDR3 contains 12 residues. Between the trimmed V and J ends, which lost 10 bases and 8 bases, there was a span of 17 bases. CDR1 MDHEN and CDR2 SYDVKM come from the germline V gene. The CDR3 nucleotides are TGTGCCATCCAGCTGGGGGCGCTGGGCTACACCTTC. This encodes CAIQLGALGYTF.

V usage is TRBV10-3 and J usage is TRBJ1-6; D gene uncertain. In germline, CDR1 is ENHRY, CDR2 SYGVKD. V was cut by 3 bases and J by 6 bases, with 15 bases left in between. The CDR3 covers 16 residues. CDR3 DNA: TGTGCCATCAGTGATCCAGCCGGGATTCGTAATTCACCCCTCCACTTT. This encodes CAISDPAGIRNSPLHF.

This chain joins TRBV7-2 and TRBJ2-7, with D possibly TRBD1 on 6 matching bases. Trimming shortened V by 4 bases and J by 5 bases, and 12 bases separated the two germline ends. CDR3 size: 13 residues. The V gene's germline CDR1 is SGHTA and CDR2 FQGNSA. Here the CDR3 DNA reads TGTGCCAGCAGCTATCTCAGGGGTCACGAGCAGTACTTC. Amino acid sequence: CASSYLRGHEQYF.

This clone showed up just once. This chain links TRBV7-2 with TRBJ1-2, with D possibly being TRBD1 (5 bases). The V gene's germline CDR1 is SGHTA and CDR2 FQGNSA. Between the trimmed V and J ends, which lost 5 bases and 0 bases, there was a span of 10 bases. This CDR3 spans 14 amino acids. CDR3 sequence: CASSPDRTNYGYTF. In DNA form, the CDR3 reads TGTGCCAGCAGCCCTGACAGAACTAACTATGGCTACACCTTC.

The rearrangement joins TRBV6-5 to TRBJ2-5, with D maybe TRBD2 (7 bases). Trimming left V 4 bases short and J 3 bases short, with 15 bases between. CDR1 MNHEY and CDR2 SVGAGI come from the germline V gene. The CDR3 covers 15 residues. CDR3 region: CASSSPGAGEETQYF. Written as DNA, the CDR3 is TGTGCCAGCAGTTCTCCAGGGGCGGGGGAAGAGACCCAGTACTTC.

This clone has only one observation. The gene calls are TRBV11-2 and TRBJ2-7; 13 bases line up with TRBD2. This CDR3 is built from 17 residues. Germline V lookup: CDR1 SGHAT, CDR2 FQNNGV. V shed 6 bases, J shed 0 bases, and the junction held 8 bases outside the gene matches. CDR3 protein: CASRRTSGGFTSYEQYF. The CDR3, as DNA: TGTGCCAGCAGGCGGACTAGCGGGGGATTTACCTCCTACGAGCAGTACTTC.

The chain links TRBV5-1 to TRBJ2-3; D is perhaps TRBD2 (6 bases). Germline V gene data show CDR1 as SGHRS and CDR2 as YFSETQ. The V and J ends lost 1 base and 0 bases respectively, with 12 bases between them. The CDR3 contains 16 residues. The CDR3, as DNA: TGCGCCAGCAGCTTGTCGTCGAGCGGGAGCACAGATACGCAGTATTTT. As protein: CASSLSSSGSTDTQYF.

V gene TRBV12-3 or TRBV12-4 combines with J gene TRBJ2-7, with a possible D match to TRBD2 (5 bases). The CDR3 is 13 amino acids. Trimming took off 2 bases at V and 6 bases at J, with 11 bases between the two ends. In nucleotides, the CDR3 is TGTGCCAGCAGTTTAAAGGCCCGGGGCGAGCAGTACTTC. Translating it yields CASSLKARGEQYF.

The V and J genes are TRBV5-1 and TRBJ2-1; a weak D match, TRBD2 (6 bases). V was clipped by 6 bases and J by 0 bases, with 13 bases between them. Germline V gene sequence: CDR1 SGHRS, CDR2 YFSETQ. The CDR3 has 15 amino acids. CDR3: CASNGGLSSYNEQFF. The CDR3 DNA follows: TGCGCCAGCAATGGGGGACTGAGCTCCTACAATGAGCAGTTCTTC.

The chain links TRBV12-3 or TRBV12-4 to TRBJ1-5, with D unresolved. V lost 3 bases, J lost 7 bases, and 7 bases lay in between. The CDR3 runs to 12 residues. CDR3 bases: TGTGCCAGCAGTTTTCCAGGCCAGCCCCAGCATTTT. Translating it yields CASSFPGQPQHF.

V gene TRBV14 combines with J gene TRBJ1-3; no clear D. Germline CDR1 and CDR2: SGHDN and FVKESK. This CDR3 comprises 16 residues. Trimming cost V 1 base and J 0 bases, with 10 bases left between them. The DNA for the CDR3 is TGTGCCAGCAGCCAAGTTCCGTCTTTCTCTGGAAACACCATATATTTT. Its protein is CASSQVPSFSGNTIYF.

The V and J genes are TRBV6-5 and TRBJ1-5; 7 positions match TRBD1. Germline lookup yields CDR1 MNHEY and CDR2 SVGAGI. Trimming cost V 6 bases and J 3 bases; bases outside gene matches: 8. The CDR3 length is 15 residues. CDR3 in DNA: TGTGCCAGCAGCTCAACAGGGGTCCACAATCAGCCCCAGCATTTT. It specifies CASSSTGVHNQPQHF.

The chain carries TRBV9 and TRBJ2-6; TRBD1 is a possible D gene (5 bases). There are 17 residues in the CDR3. Germline V CDR1 and CDR2: SGDLS, YYNGEE. Trimming cost V 4 bases and J 0 bases, with 14 bases left between them. The CDR3 DNA sequence: TGTGCCAGCAGCCCAAGGACACCGCTCTCTGGGGCCAACGTCCTGACTTTC. This encodes CASSPRTPLSGANVLTF.

This chain links TRBV7-2 with TRBJ2-7; tentatively, D is TRBD1 (5 bases). Germline CDR1 and CDR2: SGHTA and FQGNSA. V gave up 2 bases and J gave up 1 base, with 6 bases separating them. The CDR3 runs 13 residues. The CDR3 sequence is CASSLRGSYEQYF. The CDR3 region has the DNA TGTGCCAGCAGCTTAAGGGGTTCCTACGAGCAGTACTTC.

This sequence joins TRBV11-2 and TRBJ2-7; 8 bases map to TRBD1. This CDR3 is 13 amino acids long. V was pared by 3 bases and J by 5 bases, with 3 bases of the junction left unmatched. The germline V gene encodes CDR1 SGHAT and CDR2 FQNNGV. Here the CDR3 reads CASSFGTGNEQYF. The CDR3 DNA reads TGTGCCAGCAGCTTCGGGACAGGCAACGAGCAGTACTTC.

The CDR3 DNA reads as TGTGCCAGCAGCACCGGGACAGGGTGGACCGACACTGAAGCTTTCTTT. Protein sequence: CASSTGTGWTDTEAFF. J is TRBJ1-1 and V is TRBV7-9; 9 nucleotides agree with TRBD1. Germline V lookup: CDR1 SEHNR, CDR2 FQNEAQ (reference sequence). This CDR3 comprises 16 residues. The V and J ends lost 5 bases and 3 bases, in that order; junction bases with no gene match: 10. Drawing the rest from reference TRBV7-9 and TRBJ1-1, the complete variable domain is DTGVSQNPRHKITKRGQNVTFRCDPISEHNRLYWYRQTLGQGPEFLTYFQNEAQLEKSRLLSDRFSAERPKGSFSTLEIQRTEQGDSAMYLCASSTGTGWTDTEAFFGQGTRLTVV.

The rearrangement links TRBV19 to TRBJ2-7; maybe TRBD1 (6 bases). Trimming left V 5 bases short and J 4 bases short, with 18 bases between. The CDR3 has 15 residues. Germline loops: CDR1 LNHDA, CDR2 SQIVND (reference sequence). CDR3 sequence reads: CASSAPGTGFYEQYF. As DNA, the CDR3 is TGTGCCAGTAGTGCCCCCGGCACAGGGTTTTACGAGCAGTACTTC.

V is TRBV14 and J is TRBJ1-2; D not resolved. The CDR3 has 13 residues. From germline, CDR1 is SGHDN and CDR2 FVKESK. Trimming stripped 3 bases from V and 1 base from J, with 6 bases between. The CDR3 region is CASSHEINYGYTF. CDR3 nucleotide sequence: TGTGCCAGCAGCCACGAGATTAACTATGGCTACACCTTC.

As DNA, the CDR3 is TGTGCCAGCAGTGAATCCGGGGGGGGCGTCCACGAGCAGTACTTC. Amino acids: CASSESGGGVHEQYF. The chain couples TRBV6-1 to TRBJ2-7; 8 bases line up with TRBD2. V dropped 2 bases and J dropped 5; count of bases not matched to a gene: 8. CDR1 is MNHNS, CDR2 SASEGT, per germline. The CDR3 has 15 residues.

This rearrangement joins TRBV19 to TRBJ1-5, with 9 bases aligning to TRBD1. With V trimmed by 3 bases and J by 3 bases, 3 bases remained unmatched. Germline values: CDR1 LNHDA, CDR2 SQIVND (reference sequence). The CDR3 loop spans 15 amino acids. The CDR3 protein is CASSMTGGPNQPQHF. CDR3 coding DNA: TGTGCCAGTAGTATGACAGGGGGACCCAATCAGCCCCAGCATTTT.

The chain has TRBV19 and TRBJ1-5; D unresolved. The CDR3 sequence is 14 residues long. Germline CDR1 and CDR2: LNHDA and SQIVND (reference sequence). Trimming removed 1 base from V and 7 bases from J, with 11 bases in between. The CDR3 sequence: CASSIVEYKQPQHF. CDR3 DNA: TGTGCCAGTAGTATAGTGGAGTATAAACAGCCCCAGCATTTT.